The 20 T cell receptor beta chains below all came from one sample that was sequenced in a study of T cell responses to AZD1222 COVID-19 vaccine. Produced via immunoSEQ multiplex PCR; TCRdb's table is partial and in-frame only. Of some 190,000 clones in the sample, around 88% are singletons; the top ten hold over 6%. Here the sequenced sample was peripheral blood, taken on day 0 of AZD1222 vaccination. These receptors all stem from an adult in good health.

This sequence joins TRBV30 and TRBJ2-2; D gene unclear. Per germline, CDR1 GTSNPN and CDR2 SVGIG (reference sequence). CDR3 length: 14 residues. V was cut by 1 base and J by 4 bases, with 10 bases left in between. CDR3 bases: TGTGCCTGGAGTGCCGACTTCAGCACCGGGGAGCTGTTTTTT. Translated: CAWSADFSTGELFF.

This chain joins TRBV7-6 and TRBJ2-1; D possibly corresponds to TRBD2 (5 bases). Germline V gene data show CDR1 as SGHVS and CDR2 as FNYEAQ. The V end lost 5 bases, the J end lost 7 bases, and 18 bases lay between the germline ends. The CDR3 is 15 residues long. DNA of the CDR3: TGTGCCAGCAGCGCCCTCGAGGGTCCTCGGAATGAGCAGTTCTTC. This translates into CASSALEGPRNEQFF.

The chain is built from TRBV9 and TRBJ2-3; 7 positions agree with TRBD2. Unmatched junction bases numbered 2, after V lost 1 base and J lost 6 bases. CDR1 and CDR2 (germline): SGDLS, YYNGEE. The CDR3 has 13 residues. CDR3 residues: CASSVTSADTQYF. The CDR3, as DNA: TGTGCCAGCAGCGTAACTAGCGCTGATACGCAGTATTTT.

This clone has just one count. The V and J genes are TRBV3-1 (or the pseudogene TRBV3-2) and TRBJ2-3, with TRBD2 matching over 8 bases. The CDR3 is 14 residues long. V lost 5 bases to trimming and J lost 0 bases; unmatched junction nucleotides: 1. Germline V gene sequence: CDR1 LGHDT, CDR2 YNNKEL (reference sequence). The CDR3 loop reads CASSAGGSTDTQYF. The CDR3 DNA reads TGTGCCAGCAGCGCGGGGGGTAGCACAGATACGCAGTATTTT.

This clone showed up just a few times. The chain uses TRBV19 and TRBJ1-5, with TRBD1 identical over 8 bases. Germline-derived CDR1 and CDR2 are LNHDA and SQIVND (reference sequence). CDR3 size: 15 residues. With 4 bases clipped from V and 7 bases from J, the junction kept 9 bases outside the gene matches. The DNA of the CDR3 is TGTGCCAGTAGTACCCTAGGACAGGGTAGGCAGCCCCAGCATTTT. It specifies CASSTLGQGRQPQHF.

The CDR3 region is CASSRNYEQYF. CDR3 coding DNA: TGTGCCAGCAGTAGAAACTACGAGCAGTACTTC. The chain couples TRBV6-5 to TRBJ2-7; D is unresolved. Trimming removed 5 bases at V and 3 bases at J, with 5 bases between. Per germline, CDR1 MNHEY and CDR2 SVGAGI. This CDR3 is built from 11 residues.

The CDR3 bases are TGTGCCAGCAGCTTAAACGGGATGGGGGAGCTGTTTTTT. The encoded protein is CASSLNGMGELFF. V is TRBV7-3 and J is TRBJ2-2; D might be TRBD2 (5 bases). Germline assignment: CDR1 SGHTA and CDR2 FQGTGA. The V and J ends lost 1 base and 8 bases respectively, with 8 bases between them. CDR3 size: 13 residues.

The chain uses TRBV19 and TRBJ1-1; D gene ambiguous. CDR1 and CDR2 (germline): LNHDA, SQIVND (reference sequence). Trimming pared 7 bases from V and 1 base from J, leaving 10 bases between. The CDR3 is made up of 13 amino acids. CDR3: CASITDGNTEAFF. The CDR3 DNA reads as TGTGCCAGTATTACGGACGGGAACACTGAAGCTTTCTTT.

This chain links TRBV29-1 with TRBJ1-1, with D perhaps TRBD1 (6 bases). The CDR3 spans 12 residues. The germline V gene has CDR1 SQVTM and CDR2 ANQGSEA. Trimming took off 6 bases at V and 4 bases at J, with 12 bases between the two ends. CDR3 nucleotides: TGCAGCGTGGGACAATCCGGCACTGAAGCTTTCTTT. It encodes CSVGQSGTEAFF. The full variable domain, completed using reference TRBV29-1 and TRBJ1-1, is SAVISQKPSRDICQRGTSLTIQCQVDSQVTMMFWYRQQPGQSLTLIATANQGSEATYESGFVIDKFPISRPNLTFSTLTVSNMSPEDSSIYLCSVGQSGTEAFFGQGTRLTVV.

The genes are TRBV6-1 and TRBJ1-6, with D maybe TRBD1 (5 bases). The V end was cut by 0 bases, the J end by 0 bases, with 9 bases between. The length of the CDR3 is 17 residues. Germline V gene lookup returns CDR1 MNHNS and CDR2 SASEGT. CDR3 sequence: CASSEAAQGSYNSPLHF. CDR3 coding DNA: TGTGCCAGCAGTGAAGCAGCCCAGGGCTCCTATAATTCACCCCTCCACTTT.

The chain combines TRBV28 with TRBJ1-5; D is unresolved. This CDR3 has 16 amino acids. V was trimmed by 3 bases and J by 1 base, leaving 13 bases between them. Germline CDR1 and CDR2: MDHEN and SYDVKM. CDR3 coding DNA: TGTGCCAGCAGTTTTTTAATAGGAAGAAGCAATCAGCCCCAGCATTTT. Translated, it gives CASSFLIGRSNQPQHF.

This sequence joins TRBV3-1 (or the pseudogene TRBV3-2) and TRBJ2-3, with 8 bases aligning to TRBD2. Germline V gives CDR1 LGHDT, CDR2 YNNKEL (reference sequence). CDR3 length: 16 residues. V shed 0 bases, J shed 1 base, and the junction held 3 bases outside the gene matches. The CDR3 spells CASSQDSAGGTDTQYF. The CDR3 DNA sequence: TGTGCCAGCAGCCAAGATTCAGCGGGGGGCACAGATACGCAGTATTTT.

The gene calls are TRBV11-2 and TRBJ2-7, with D perhaps matching TRBD1 or TRBD2 (5 bases each). Germline V gives CDR1 SGHAT, CDR2 FQNNGV. V was pared by 3 bases and J by 7 bases, with 16 bases between. The CDR3 covers 14 residues. This chain's CDR3 is CASSFGGGYEEQYF. The CDR3 DNA reads TGTGCCAGCAGCTTTGGGGGTGGGTACGAAGAGCAGTACTTC.

The chain links TRBV10-1 to TRBJ2-6; D is undetermined. Germline V lookup: CDR1 WNHNN, CDR2 SYGVQD (reference sequence). The CDR3 sequence is 13 residues long. Trimming pared 9 bases from V and 4 bases from J, leaving 10 bases between. The CDR3 reads CASYPLGANVLTF. The CDR3 DNA reads as TGCGCCAGTTACCCTCTGGGGGCCAACGTCCTGACTTTC.

This clone was observed a handful of times. The chain employs TRBV5-1 and TRBJ1-2; TRBD1 agrees at 9 bases. The CDR3 runs to 15 residues. CDR1 and CDR2 (germline): SGHRS, YFSETQ. V was clipped by 0 bases and J by 4 bases; unmatched bases: 4. CDR3: CASSLATGGGYGYTF. In nucleotides, the CDR3 is TGCGCCAGCAGCTTGGCGACAGGGGGTGGCTATGGCTACACCTTC.

The chain is built from TRBV2 and TRBJ2-7, with D possibly matching TRBD2 (5 bases). This CDR3 has 12 residues. Germline assignment: CDR1 SNHLY and CDR2 FYNNEI. Trimming took 7 bases from V and 3 from J, leaving 10 bases between them. CDR3 amino acids: CASNGLRYEQYF. In DNA form, the CDR3 reads TGTGCCAGCAATGGACTTCGCTACGAGCAGTACTTC.

The chain couples TRBV27 to TRBJ2-2; D is uncertain. CDR3 size: 13 residues. Trimming took off 3 bases at V and 4 bases at J, with 6 bases between the two ends. Looked up from germline, CDR1 is MNHEY and CDR2 is SMNVEV (reference sequence). CDR3 DNA: TGTGCCAGCAGTTTTGGGCTCACCGGGGAGCTGTTTTTT. Its translation: CASSFGLTGELFF.

The gene calls are TRBV7-6 and TRBJ1-3; D not certain. Germline V gene data show CDR1 as SGHVS and CDR2 as FNYEAQ. CDR3 length: 12 residues. V was clipped by 1 base and J by 8 bases, with 6 bases between them. As DNA, the CDR3 is TGTGCCAGCAGCTTAGTTGCGGACACCATATATTTT. It yields the protein CASSLVADTIYF.

The genes are TRBV9 and TRBJ2-7, with TRBD1 as a possible D gene (6 bases). Germline CDR1 reads SGDLS; CDR2 reads YYNGEE. V was clipped by 5 bases and J by 0 bases, with 15 bases between them. This CDR3 region has 15 residues. The DNA for the CDR3 is TGTGCCAGCAGTCTCGGGACATCGAGCTCCTACGAGCAGTACTTC. It yields the protein CASSLGTSSSYEQYF.

The chain links TRBV2 to TRBJ2-7, with D possibly being TRBD1 (7 bases). Germline lookup yields CDR1 SNHLY and CDR2 FYNNEI. V shed 6 bases and J shed 5 bases, with 14 bases lying between them. There are 13 residues in the CDR3. The CDR3 nucleotides read TGTGCCAGCAGGACGGGGGACAGTCACGAGCAGTACTTC. Protein: CASRTGDSHEQYF.